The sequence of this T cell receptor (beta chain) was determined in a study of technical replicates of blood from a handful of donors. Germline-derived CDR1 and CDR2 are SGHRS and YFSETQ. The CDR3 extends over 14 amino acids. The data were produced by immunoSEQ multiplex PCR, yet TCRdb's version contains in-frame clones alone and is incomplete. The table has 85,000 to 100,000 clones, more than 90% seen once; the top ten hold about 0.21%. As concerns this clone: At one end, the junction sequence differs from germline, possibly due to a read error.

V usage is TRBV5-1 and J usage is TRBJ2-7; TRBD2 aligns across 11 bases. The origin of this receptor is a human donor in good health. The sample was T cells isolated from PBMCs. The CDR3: CASSLEGLAGGRDF. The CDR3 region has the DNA TGCGCCAGCAGCTTGGAAGGCCTAGCGGGGGGCAGGGACTTC.